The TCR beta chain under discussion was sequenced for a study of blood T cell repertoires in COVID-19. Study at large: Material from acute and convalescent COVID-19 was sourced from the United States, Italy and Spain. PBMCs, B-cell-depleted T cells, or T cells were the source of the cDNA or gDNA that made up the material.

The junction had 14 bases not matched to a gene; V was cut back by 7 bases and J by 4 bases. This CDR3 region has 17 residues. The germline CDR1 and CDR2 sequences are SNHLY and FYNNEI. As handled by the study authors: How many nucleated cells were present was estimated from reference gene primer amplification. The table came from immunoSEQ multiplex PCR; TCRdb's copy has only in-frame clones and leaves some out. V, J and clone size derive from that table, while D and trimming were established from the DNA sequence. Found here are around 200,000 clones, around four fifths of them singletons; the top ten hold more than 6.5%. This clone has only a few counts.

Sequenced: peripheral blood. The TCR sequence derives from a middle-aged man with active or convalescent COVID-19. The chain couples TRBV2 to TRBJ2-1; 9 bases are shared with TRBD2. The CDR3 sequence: CASIWGPTSGQYNEQFF. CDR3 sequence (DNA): TGTGCCAGCATTTGGGGGCCGACTAGCGGCCAATACAATGAGCAGTTCTTC. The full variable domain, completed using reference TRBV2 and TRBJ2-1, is EPEVTQTPSHQVTQMGQEVILRCVPISNHLYFYWYRQILGQKVEFLVSFYNNEISEKSEIFDDQFSVERPDGSNFTLKIRSTKLEDSAMYFCASIWGPTSGQYNEQFFGPGTRLTVL.